Included here is one TCR beta chain sequence, with context. Both 60 Vbeta primers and 13 Jbeta primers went into the PCR. Measured with immunoSEQ multiplex PCR; TCRdb has only the in-frame clones, and not every one. Among 85,000 to 130,000 clones listed, 78% were seen once. This record comes from a study of cytomegalovirus exposure and HLA in healthy donors. The CDR3 runs 13 residues. Germline V gives CDR1 MDHEN, CDR2 SYDVKM. J gave up 3 bases and V 7 bases, and 4 bases lay outside the gene matches. Input material: PBMCs. The rearrangement uses TRBV28 and TRBJ2-3, with 7 bases aligning to TRBD1. The source of this sequence is a middle-aged woman in good health and CMV-seronegative. CDR3 DNA sequence: TGTGCCAGCATAGAGGGGGCGACAGATACGCAGTATTTT. The encoded protein is CASIEGATDTQYF.